This TCR beta chain came from a study of blood T cell repertoires in COVID-19. Overall study: The study drew acute and convalescent COVID-19 samples from the United States, Italy and Spain. PBMCs, B-cell-depleted T cells, or T cells were the source of the cDNA or gDNA that made up the material.

CDR1 is MNHEY, CDR2 SVGEGT, per germline. Unmatched junction bases numbered 20, after V lost 6 bases and J lost 15 bases. This CDR3 comprises 16 residues. Per the original data handling: Researchers report that nucleated cell counts were estimated from reference gene primer amplification. This table comes from immunoSEQ multiplex PCR, and its TCRdb copy is limited to in-frame clones, with some not included. The V and J calls and clone size were taken over from that table, and D and trimming were inferred from the DNA. The sample lists approximately 98,000 clones, around 86% occurring once. The genes are TRBV6-2 or TRBV6-3 and TRBJ1-6; 7 nucleotides agree with TRBD1. The origin of this receptor is a woman in her sixties or seventies with acute or convalescent COVID-19. The sample was peripheral blood. The CDR3 is CASSPFRGADNSLLHF. The CDR3 DNA reads as TGTGCCAGCAGCCCATTCAGGGGGGCGGATAATTCTCTCCTCCACTTT.